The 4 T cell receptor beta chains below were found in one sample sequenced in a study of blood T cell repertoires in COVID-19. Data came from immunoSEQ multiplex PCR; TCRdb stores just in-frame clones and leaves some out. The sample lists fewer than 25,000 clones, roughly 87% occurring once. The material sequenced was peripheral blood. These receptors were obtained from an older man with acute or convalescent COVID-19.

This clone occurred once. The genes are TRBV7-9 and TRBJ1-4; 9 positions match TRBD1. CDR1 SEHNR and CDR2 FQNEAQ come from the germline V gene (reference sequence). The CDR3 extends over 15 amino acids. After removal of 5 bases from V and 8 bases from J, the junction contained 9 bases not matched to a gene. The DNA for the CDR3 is TGTGCCAGCAGCGGACGGGACAGGGTGGGGGAAAAACTGTTTTTT. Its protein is CASSGRDRVGEKLFF.

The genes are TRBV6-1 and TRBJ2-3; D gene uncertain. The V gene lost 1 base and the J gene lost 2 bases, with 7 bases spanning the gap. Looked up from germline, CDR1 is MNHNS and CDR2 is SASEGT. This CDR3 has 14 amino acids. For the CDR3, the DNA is TGTGCCAGCAGTGAAGACAGACACACAGATACGCAGTATTTT. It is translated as CASSEDRHTDTQYF.

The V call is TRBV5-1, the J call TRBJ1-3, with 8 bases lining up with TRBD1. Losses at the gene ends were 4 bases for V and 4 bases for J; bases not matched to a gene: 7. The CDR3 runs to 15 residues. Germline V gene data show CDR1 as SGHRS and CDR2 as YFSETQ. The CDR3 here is CASSVGTGAGNTIYF. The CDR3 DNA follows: TGCGCCAGCAGCGTGGGGACAGGAGCGGGAAACACCATATATTTT.

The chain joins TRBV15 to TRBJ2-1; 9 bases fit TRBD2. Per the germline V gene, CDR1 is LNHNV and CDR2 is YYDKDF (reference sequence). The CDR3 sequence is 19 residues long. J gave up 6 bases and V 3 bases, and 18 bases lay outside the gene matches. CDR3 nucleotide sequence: TGTGCCACCAGCAGGGAATTCGGGGGTCTAGCGGGGCCAGTCAATGAGCAGTTCTTC. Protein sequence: CATSREFGGLAGPVNEQFF.